This T cell receptor (beta chain) was documented in a study of cytomegalovirus exposure and HLA in healthy donors. Study results and limitations: The listing of 150 to 200 TCR beta chains classed them as cytomegalovirus-associated.

Concerning this clone itself: No antigen is known for it.

Primers: 60 Vbeta forward and 13 Jbeta reverse. The data were produced by immunoSEQ multiplex PCR, yet TCRdb's version contains in-frame clones alone and is incomplete. The data contain fewer than 200,000 clones, about four fifths of them singletons. The material sequenced was PBMCs. The receptor comes from a man aged 25-40 years in good health and CMV-seronegative.

The CDR3 protein is CASSLSRQGYEQYF. CDR3 in DNA: TGCGCCAGCAGCTTGTCACGACAGGGCTACGAGCAGTACTTC. This chain uses TRBV5-1 with TRBJ2-7; 7 bases match TRBD1. The CDR3 runs 14 residues. Germline V gene sequence: CDR1 SGHRS, CDR2 YFSETQ. V shed 1 base, J shed 3 bases, and the junction held 4 bases outside the gene matches.